This T cell receptor beta chain was obtained from a study of T cells after yellow fever vaccination. Study-level information: Fractions containing few cells were prepared with SMART-Seq v4 Ultra Low Input.

Making TCR cDNA involved 5'RACE template switching, which added UMIs and a universal primer site. MiXCR, applied by TCRdb to the 5' RACE reads, yields one record per CDR3 protein. The data hold under 700,000 distinct CDR3 sequences, with approximately 16% observed a single time. Worth noting for this clonotype: Its antigen is undetermined.

V was clipped by 0 bases and J by 4 bases, with 10 bases between them. This CDR3 region has 14 residues. CDR1 is LGHNA, CDR2 YNFKEQ, per germline. Findings and limits, study-wide: By day 5 rather than day 15, the secondary response had peaked, though it was weaker.

The chain couples TRBV4-2 to TRBJ2-7; D unclear. The TCR sequence derives from a man younger than 35 who received the YFV17D yellow fever vaccine. Material: PBMCs, obtained 5 days after the first yellow fever vaccination. In nucleotides, the CDR3 is TGTGCCAGCAGCCAAGATAAGGGCCGATACGAGCAGTACTTC. This gives the protein CASSQDKGRYEQYF.